This T cell receptor beta chain was identified during a study of T cell repertoires in cytomegalovirus infection. Study-wide points: Carriers of CMV plus the relevant HLA were identified by cumulative public TCR beta family frequency.

The trim removed 8 bases at V and 4 bases at J, leaving 3 bases unmatched. CDR1 and CDR2 from the germline V gene are LNHDA and SQIVND (reference sequence). CDR3 length equals 13 residues. This clonotype occurred a few times. As yet, its antigen is unknown. From the reads, TCRdb called clonotypes with MiXCR, one entry per CDR3 protein. The sample records some 920,000 distinct CDR3 sequences, around 30% being singletons. This clonotype originated in a human donor in good health (CMV status not recorded). Some clones in this sample may be carry-over from other donors' samples. The chain is built from TRBV19 and TRBJ1-5; 9 bases are a match to TRBD1. The sample here was cultured CD8+ T cells from PBMCs, taken from culture after CMV antigen stimulation. This chain's CDR3 is CASRDRDNQPQHF. CDR3 in DNA: TGTGCCAGTCGGGACAGGGATAATCAGCCCCAGCATTTT. The variable domain in full, completed from reference TRBV19 and TRBJ1-5, reads DGGITQSPKYLFRKEGQNVTLSCEQNLNHDAMYWYRQDPGQGLRLIYYSQIVNDFQKGDIAEGYSVSREKKESFPLTVTSAQKNPTAFYLCASRDRDNQPQHFGDGTRLSIL.